This section outlines one T cell receptor beta chain sequence together with its context. The data originate from a study of PD-L1 blockade in urothelial cancer. Method: immunoSEQ multiplex PCR; TCRdb's copy keeps in-frame clones and lacks some. In the table there are about 74,000 clones, roughly nine tenths of which are singletons. Time point indicated: pretreatment peripheral blood. J was trimmed by 0 bases and V by 7 bases; bases with no gene match: 10. CDR1 and CDR2 (germline): SGHAT, FQNNGV. The CDR3 length is 18 residues. The source was PBMCs, collected around atezolizumab (anti-PD-L1) treatment. J is TRBJ2-7 and V is TRBV11-2, with TRBD2 identical over 15 bases. The origin of this receptor is a man aged 70-80 years with urothelial cancer. DNA for the CDR3: TGTGCCAGCACCATGGGACTAGCGGGAGGCTCTGGCTCCTACGAGCAGTACTTC. Residues: CASTMGLAGGSGSYEQYF.